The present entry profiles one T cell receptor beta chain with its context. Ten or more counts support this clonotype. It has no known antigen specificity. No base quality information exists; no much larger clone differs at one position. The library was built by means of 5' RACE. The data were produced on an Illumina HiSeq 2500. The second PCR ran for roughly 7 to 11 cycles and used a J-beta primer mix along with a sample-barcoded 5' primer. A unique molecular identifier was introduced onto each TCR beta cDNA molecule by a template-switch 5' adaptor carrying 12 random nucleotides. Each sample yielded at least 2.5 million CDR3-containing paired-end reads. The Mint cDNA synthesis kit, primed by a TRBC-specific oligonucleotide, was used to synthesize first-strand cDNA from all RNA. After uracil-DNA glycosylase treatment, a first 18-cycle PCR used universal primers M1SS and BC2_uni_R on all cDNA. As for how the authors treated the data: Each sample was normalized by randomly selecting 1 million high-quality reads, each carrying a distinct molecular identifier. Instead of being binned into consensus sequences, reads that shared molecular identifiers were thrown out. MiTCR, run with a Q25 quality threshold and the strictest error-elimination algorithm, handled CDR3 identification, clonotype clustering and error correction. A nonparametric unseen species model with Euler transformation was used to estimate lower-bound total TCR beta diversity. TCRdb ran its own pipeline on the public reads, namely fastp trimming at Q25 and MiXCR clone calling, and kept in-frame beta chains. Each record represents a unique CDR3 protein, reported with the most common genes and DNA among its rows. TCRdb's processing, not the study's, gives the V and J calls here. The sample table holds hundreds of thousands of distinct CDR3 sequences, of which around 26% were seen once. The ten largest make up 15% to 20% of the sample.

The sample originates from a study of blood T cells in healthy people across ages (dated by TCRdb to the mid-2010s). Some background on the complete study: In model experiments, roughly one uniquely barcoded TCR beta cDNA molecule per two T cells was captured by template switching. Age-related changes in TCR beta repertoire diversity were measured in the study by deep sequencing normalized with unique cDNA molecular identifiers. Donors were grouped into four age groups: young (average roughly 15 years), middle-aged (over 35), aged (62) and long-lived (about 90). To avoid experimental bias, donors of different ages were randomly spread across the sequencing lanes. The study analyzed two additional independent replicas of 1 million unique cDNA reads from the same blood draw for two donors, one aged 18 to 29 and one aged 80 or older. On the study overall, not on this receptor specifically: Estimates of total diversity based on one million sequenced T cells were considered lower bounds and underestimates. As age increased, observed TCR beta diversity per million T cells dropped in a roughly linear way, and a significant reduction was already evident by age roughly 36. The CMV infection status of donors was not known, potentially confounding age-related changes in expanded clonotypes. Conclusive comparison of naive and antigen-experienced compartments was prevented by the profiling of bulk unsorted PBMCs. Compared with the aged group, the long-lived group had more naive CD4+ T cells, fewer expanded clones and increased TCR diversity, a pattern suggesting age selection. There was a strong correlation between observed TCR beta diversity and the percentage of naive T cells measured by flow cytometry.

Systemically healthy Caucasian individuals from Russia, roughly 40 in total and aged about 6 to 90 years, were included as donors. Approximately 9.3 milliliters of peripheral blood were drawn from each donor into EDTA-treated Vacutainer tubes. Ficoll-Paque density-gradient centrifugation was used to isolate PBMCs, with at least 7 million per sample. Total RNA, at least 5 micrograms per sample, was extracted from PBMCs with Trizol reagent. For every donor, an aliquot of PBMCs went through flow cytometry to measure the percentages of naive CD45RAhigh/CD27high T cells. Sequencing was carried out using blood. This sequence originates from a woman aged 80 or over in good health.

The DNA reads TGTGCCAGCAGCCTACTAGCGAAAGAGACCCAGTACTTC. Its translation is CASSLLAKETQYF. The receptor chain draws on TRBV3-1 and TRBJ2-5, with 7 bases matching TRBD2. Relative to germline, V is missing 4 bases and J is missing 3 bases, with 2 bases of the junction outside any gene match. As encoded in the germline V gene (reference sequence), CDR1 is LGHDT while CDR2 is YNNKEL. There are 13 amino acids in the CDR3, from cysteine to phenylalanine inclusive. Kept here is only the CDR3 DNA, which spans 39 bases and is read in frame from base 1.